The clone carrying this T cell receptor beta chain has at least ten counts. The data originate from a study of T-cell reconstitution after alpha-beta-depleted transplantation in children. Unique molecular identifiers were used in preparing the TCRbeta library. TCRdb ran MiXCR on the PCR reads and lists one entry per CDR3 protein. The data hold around 240,000 distinct CDR3 sequences, with more than 7.5% observed a single time. The CDR3 runs 11 residues. The germline CDR1 and CDR2 sequences are ENHRY and SYGVKD. Trimming removed 2 bases from V and 6 bases from J, with 4 bases in between. V usage is TRBV10-3 and J usage is TRBJ1-2; D is undetermined. This sequence was found in a human donor who donated a stem cell graft to a child with SCID. This material consisted of PBMCs from the stem cell graft donor, taken from the stem cell graft. CDR3 nucleotide sequence: TGTGCCATCAGTGAGGGGAATGGCTACACCTTC. Translation gives CAISEGNGYTF.